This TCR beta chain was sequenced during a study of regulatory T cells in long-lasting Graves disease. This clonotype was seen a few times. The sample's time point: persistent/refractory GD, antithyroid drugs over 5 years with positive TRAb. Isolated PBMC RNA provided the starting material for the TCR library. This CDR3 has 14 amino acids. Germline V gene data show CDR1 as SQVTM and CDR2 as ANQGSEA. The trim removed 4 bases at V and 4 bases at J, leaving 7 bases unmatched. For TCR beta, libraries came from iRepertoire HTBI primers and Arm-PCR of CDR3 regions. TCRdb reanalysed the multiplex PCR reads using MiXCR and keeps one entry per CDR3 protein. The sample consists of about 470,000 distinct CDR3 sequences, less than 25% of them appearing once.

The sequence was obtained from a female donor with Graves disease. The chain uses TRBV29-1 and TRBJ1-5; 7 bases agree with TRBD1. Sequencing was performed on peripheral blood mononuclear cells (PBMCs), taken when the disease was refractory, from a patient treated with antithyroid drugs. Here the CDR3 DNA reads TGCAGCGTTGTCGAAGGGGGCGAGAATCAGCCCCAGCATTTT. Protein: CSVVEGGENQPQHF. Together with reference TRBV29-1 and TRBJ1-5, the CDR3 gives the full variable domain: SAVISQKPSRDICQRGTSLTIQCQVDSQVTMMFWYRQQPGQSLTLIATANQGSEATYESGFVIDKFPISRPNLTFSTLTVSNMSPEDSSIYLCSVVEGGENQPQHFGDGTRLSIL.